The rows below give T cell receptor beta chains drawn from one sample of a study of T cell repertoires in cytomegalovirus infection. A single record per CDR3 protein comes from TCRdb applying MiXCR to the reads. The sample has roughly 760,000 distinct CDR3 sequences, 35% to 45% seen once. What was sequenced was PBMCs. Every receptor here comes from a human donor in good health (CMV status not recorded). Some clones in this sample may be carry-over from other donors' samples. The CDR3 runs from the conserved cysteine through the conserved F or W. A D gene is named only where the DNA matches it firmly. Clone size appears in some rows only: once, few, many, or a class for an expanded clone.

CASKEGGKAGELFF | TGTGCCAGCAAGGAAGGGGGCAAGGCCGGGGAGCTGTTTTTT | TRBV2 | few | TRBJ2-2 | TRBD1
CASSYRSEGLHDNEQFF | TGTGCCAGCAGTTACAGATCCGAGGGATTGCACGACAATGAGCAGTTCTTC | TRBV6-6 | few | TRBJ2-1 | NA
CASSFGRNTEACF | TGTGCCAGCAGCTTTGGCAGAAACACTGAAGCTTGCTTT | TRBV7-2 | NA | TRBJ1-1 | NA
CASSRWDVGNQPQHF | TGTGCCAGTAGTAGGTGGGACGTGGGCAATCAGCCCCAGCATTTT | TRBV19 | few | TRBJ1-5 | NA
CASSYSTSPGINYGYTF | TGTGCCAGCAGTTACTCGACTAGCCCCGGGATTAACTATGGCTACACCTTC | TRBV6-5 | NA | TRBJ1-2 | NA
CASSPPTTGYETQYF | TGTGCCAGCTCACCACCGACGACAGGGTACGAGACCCAGTACTTC | TRBV18 | NA | TRBJ2-5 | TRBD1
CASSPPGPNTEAFF | TGTGCCAGCAGCCCCCCTGGGCCTAACACTGAAGCTTTCTTT | TRBV7-2 | many | TRBJ1-1 | NA
CASSESTSDEQFF | TGCGCCAGCAGTGAGTCGACTAGCGATGAGCAGTTCTTC | TRBV10-1 | few | TRBJ2-1 | TRBD2
CASSHQMTEPGANVLTF | TGTGCCAGCAGTCACCAAATGACCGAGCCTGGGGCCAACGTCCTGACTTTC | TRBV6-1 | NA | TRBJ2-6 | NA
CASSFATTSGLNEQFF | TGCGCCAGCAGCTTCGCAACGACTAGCGGGCTGAATGAGCAGTTCTTC | TRBV5-1 | once | TRBJ2-1 | TRBD2
CASSRQGLYEQYF | TGCGCCAGCAGCCGACAGGGACTATACGAGCAGTACTTC | TRBV10-2 | many | TRBJ2-7 | NA
CASSLRTGTGEYSNQPQHF | TGTGCCAGCAGCCTGAGAACCGGGACAGGGGAATATAGCAATCAGCCCCAGCATTTT | TRBV11-2 | few | TRBJ1-5 | TRBD1
CASSQTGVANEKMFF | TGTGCCAGCAGCCAGACGGGGGTGGCTAATGAAAAAATGTTTTTT | TRBV7-2 | NA | TRBJ1-4 | NA
CASSLLSTKETQYF | TGTGCCAGCAGCTTGCTATCTACAAAAGAGACCCAGTACTTC | TRBV5-6 | many | TRBJ2-5 | NA
CASSWTGDTGELFF | TGTGCCAGCAGCTGGACAGGGGACACCGGGGAGCTGTTTTTT | TRBV7-9 | few | TRBJ2-2 | TRBD1